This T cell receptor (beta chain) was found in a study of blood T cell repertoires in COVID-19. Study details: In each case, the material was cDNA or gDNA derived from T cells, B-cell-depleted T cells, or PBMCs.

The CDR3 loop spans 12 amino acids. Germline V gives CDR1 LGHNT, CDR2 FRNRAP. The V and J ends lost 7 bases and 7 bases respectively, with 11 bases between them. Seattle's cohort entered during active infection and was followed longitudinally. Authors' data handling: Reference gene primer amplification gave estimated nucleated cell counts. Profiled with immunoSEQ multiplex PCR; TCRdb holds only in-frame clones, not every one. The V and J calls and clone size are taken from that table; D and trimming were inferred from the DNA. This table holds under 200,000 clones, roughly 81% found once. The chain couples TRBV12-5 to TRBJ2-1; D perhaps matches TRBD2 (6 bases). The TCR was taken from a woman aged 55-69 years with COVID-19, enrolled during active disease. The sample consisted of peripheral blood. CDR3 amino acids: CASAGVGNEQFF. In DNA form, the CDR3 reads TGTGCTAGTGCGGGGGTCGGTAATGAGCAGTTCTTC.